This T cell receptor beta chain is from a study of T-cell reconstitution after alpha-beta-depleted transplantation in children. In regard to this clonotype: A read error is possible here, since a much larger clone lies one base away.

The authors prepared the TCRbeta library with unique molecular identifiers. TCRdb reanalysed the PCR reads using MiXCR and keeps one entry per CDR3 protein. The table records roughly 170,000 distinct CDR3 sequences, approximately 6.6% of them present only once. The ends lost 4 bases at V and 4 bases at J; junction bases unmatched: 11. Germline CDR1 is MNHEY and CDR2 is SVGEGT. This CDR3 contains 17 residues. This TCR came from a human donor who donated a stem cell graft to a child with Wiskott-Aldrich syndrome. The J gene is TRBJ2-1, the V gene TRBV6-2 or TRBV6-3; 9 bases fit TRBD2. The sequenced sample was PBMCs from the stem cell graft donor, obtained from the stem cell graft. This CDR3 reads CASSSPRLAELYNEQFF. Here the CDR3 DNA reads TGTGCCAGCAGTTCCCCCCGACTAGCGGAGTTATACAATGAGCAGTTCTTC.